The rows below give T cell receptor beta chains drawn from one sample of a study of blood T cells in healthy people across ages. Via MiXCR, TCRdb re-called the 5' RACE reads, giving one row per CDR3 protein. The profile covers some 1.5 million distinct CDR3 sequences, with about 28% appearing a single time and 7.7% taken by the ten largest. The material sequenced was blood. The origin of the receptors is a woman in her 30s in good health. Each CDR3 is given with its conserved first and last residue. The D gene is left open where the match is weak. The listing skips clone size in some rows; elsewhere it reads once, few, many or a size class.

d_gene,len,abundance,j_gene,v_gene,CDR3aa,CDR3nt
-,17,many,TRBJ2-4,TRBV7-3,CASSLTAGTMAKNIQYF,TGTGCCAGCAGCTTAACCGCCGGGACAATGGCCAAAAACATTCAGTACTTC
-,17,few,TRBJ1-2,TRBV24-1,CATSDSPTGTTNYGYTF,TGTGCCACCAGTGATTCCCCAACCGGGACAACAAACTATGGCTACACCTTC
-,12,few,TRBJ2-3,TRBV29-1,CSVDTEVYSQYF,TGCAGCGTTGACACCGAGGTTTACTCGCAGTATTTT
TRBD2,17,few,TRBJ2-6,TRBV3-1,CASSYLAGVTGANVLTF,TGTGCCAGCAGCTATCTAGCGGGAGTCACTGGGGCCAACGTCCTGACTTTC
TRBD1,16,-,TRBJ2-5,TRBV20-1,CSARDSLRMAQETQYF,TGCAGTGCTCGGGACAGCTTGAGGATGGCCCAAGAGACCCAGTACTTC
TRBD1,18,few,TRBJ1-5,TRBV12-5,CASGLGKPRTGGNQPQHF,TGTGCTAGTGGTTTGGGTAAGCCTCGGACAGGGGGCAATCAGCCCCAGCATTTT
TRBD2,14,-,TRBJ2-1,TRBV10-2,CASRTSGGGGEQFF,TGCGCCAGCAGAACTAGCGGGGGCGGGGGGGAGCAGTTCTTC
TRBD1,14,-,TRBJ1-5,TRBV19,CASSRERGHQPQHF,TGTGCCAGTAGTAGGGAAAGGGGGCATCAGCCCCAGCATTTT
-,14,few,TRBJ2-4,TRBV6-5,CASSYSTQGNIQYF,TGTGCCAGCAGCTACAGCACTCAAGGGAACATTCAGTACTTC
-,15,many,TRBJ1-2,TRBV7-2,CASSLGEGANYGYTF,TGTGCCAGCAGCCTAGGCGAGGGAGCTAACTATGGCTACACCTTC
TRBD1,16,-,TRBJ1-2,TRBV12-3/TRBV12-4,CASTTPDRGANYGYTF,TGTGCCAGCACCACTCCGGACAGGGGAGCTAACTATGGCTACACCTTC
TRBD2,15,few,TRBJ2-1,TRBV5-5,CASSLYLAGGQEQFF,TGTGCCAGCAGCCTCTACCTAGCGGGGGGGCAGGAGCAGTTCTTC
-,14,few,TRBJ2-5,TRBV5-1,CASSSLQAGETQYF,TGCGCCAGCAGCTCGTTACAGGCGGGAGAGACCCAGTACTTC
-,15,-,TRBJ1-4,TRBV3-1,CASSQGSTMNEKLFF,TGTGCCAGCAGCCAAGGGTCCACAATGAATGAAAAACTGTTTTTT
-,17,few,TRBJ2-5,TRBV6-2/TRBV6-3,CASSYNPGGRTEETQYF,TGTGCCAGCAGTTACAACCCCGGAGGGAGGACAGAAGAGACCCAGTACTTC
-,11,many,TRBJ2-3,TRBV11-2,CASSSPVSQYF,TGTGCCAGCAGCTCCCCCGTCTCGCAGTATTTT